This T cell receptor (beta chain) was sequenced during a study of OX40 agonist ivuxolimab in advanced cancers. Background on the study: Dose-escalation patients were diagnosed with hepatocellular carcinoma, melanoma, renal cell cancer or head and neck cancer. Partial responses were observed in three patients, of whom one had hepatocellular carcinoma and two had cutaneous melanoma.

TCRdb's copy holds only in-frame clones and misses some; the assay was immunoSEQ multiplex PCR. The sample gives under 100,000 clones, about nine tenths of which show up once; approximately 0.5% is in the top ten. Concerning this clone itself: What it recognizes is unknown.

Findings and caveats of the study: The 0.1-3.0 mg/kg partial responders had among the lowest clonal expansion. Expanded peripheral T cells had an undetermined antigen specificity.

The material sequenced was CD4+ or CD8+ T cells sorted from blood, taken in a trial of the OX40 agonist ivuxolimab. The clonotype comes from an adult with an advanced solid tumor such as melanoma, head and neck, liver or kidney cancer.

Written as DNA, the CDR3 is TGTGCCAGCAGCTTGAGGGCAGACAGCTATGGCTACACCTTC. Amino acid sequence: CASSLRADSYGYTF. V is TRBV7-2 and J is TRBJ1-2, with D possibly TRBD1 on 5 matching bases. V dropped 3 bases and J dropped 4 bases, with 12 bases sitting between them. This CDR3 is built from 14 residues. Germline V gene data show CDR1 as SGHTA and CDR2 as FQGNSA.